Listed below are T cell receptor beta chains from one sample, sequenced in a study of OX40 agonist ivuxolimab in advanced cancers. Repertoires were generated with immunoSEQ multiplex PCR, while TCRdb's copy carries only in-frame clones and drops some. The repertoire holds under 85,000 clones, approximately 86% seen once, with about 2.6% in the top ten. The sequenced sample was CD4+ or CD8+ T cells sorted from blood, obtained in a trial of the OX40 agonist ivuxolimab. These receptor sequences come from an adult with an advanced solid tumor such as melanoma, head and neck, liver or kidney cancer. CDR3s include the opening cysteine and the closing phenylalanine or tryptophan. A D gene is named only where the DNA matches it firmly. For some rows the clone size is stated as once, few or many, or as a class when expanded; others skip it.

cdr3_nt: TGTGCCAGCAGTTTGCAAAAGCAGGGGGCGCCTGAAGCTTTCTTT; cdr3_aa: CASSLQKQGAPEAFF; j_call: TRBJ1-1; clone_size: .; v_call: TRBV28; d_call: TRBD1
cdr3_nt: TGTGCCACCCCCTTGCCGACGGTCCGACGAGTATCGGATTCTTTCGGACCCCTCCACTTT; cdr3_aa: CATPLPTVRRVSDSFGPLHF; j_call: TRBJ1-6; clone_size: .; v_call: TRBV21-1; d_call: .
cdr3_nt: TGTGCCAGCAGCCGTGGACAGGGATACACTGAAGCTTTCTTT; cdr3_aa: CASSRGQGYTEAFF; j_call: TRBJ1-1; clone_size: .; v_call: TRBV28; d_call: TRBD1
cdr3_nt: TGCGCCAGCAGCCAAGGGGACAGGGAAGCAGGGGCTTTCTTT; cdr3_aa: CASSQGDREAGAFF; j_call: TRBJ1-1; clone_size: .; v_call: TRBV4-1; d_call: TRBD1
cdr3_nt: TGTGCCAGCAGCTTCGGGACGGCTAACACTGAAGCTTTCTTT; cdr3_aa: CASSFGTANTEAFF; j_call: TRBJ1-1; clone_size: .; v_call: TRBV5-8; d_call: .
cdr3_nt: TGTGCCAGCAGCGTACCGACAGGGGGTGGCTACACCTTC; cdr3_aa: CASSVPTGGGYTF; j_call: TRBJ1-2; clone_size: .; v_call: TRBV7-9; d_call: TRBD1
cdr3_nt: TGTGCCAGCACTCCCTTCCCGACAGGGCTCGATTCACCCCTCCACTTT; cdr3_aa: CASTPFPTGLDSPLHF; j_call: TRBJ1-6; clone_size: .; v_call: TRBV2; d_call: TRBD1
cdr3_nt: TGCGCCAGCAGCTTTCTTACAGGGGAGACCCAGTACTTC; cdr3_aa: CASSFLTGETQYF; j_call: TRBJ2-5; clone_size: .; v_call: TRBV4-1; d_call: .
cdr3_nt: TGTGCCAGCAGTCCCGGGACAAAATATCAGCCCCAGCATTTT; cdr3_aa: CASSPGTKYQPQHF; j_call: TRBJ1-5; clone_size: .; v_call: TRBV6-5; d_call: .
cdr3_nt: TGTGCCAGCAGCCCTCAGGGACAGGGAAATTCACCCCTCCACTTT; cdr3_aa: CASSPQGQGNSPLHF; j_call: TRBJ1-6; clone_size: once; v_call: TRBV9; d_call: TRBD1
cdr3_nt: TGTGCCAGCACCGAAGCGGCAGTAGCCAAAAACATTCAGTACTTC; cdr3_aa: CASTEAAVAKNIQYF; j_call: TRBJ2-4; clone_size: .; v_call: TRBV6-1; d_call: .
cdr3_nt: TGTGCCAGCAGCCCGAGGGGTACTAGCGGGGGGACCAGGAACACAGATACGCAGTATTTT; cdr3_aa: CASSPRGTSGGTRNTDTQYF; j_call: TRBJ2-3; clone_size: once; v_call: TRBV9; d_call: TRBD2
cdr3_nt: TGTGCCAGCAGCTTAGTATCTTCACCCCTCCACTTT; cdr3_aa: CASSLVSSPLHF; j_call: TRBJ1-6; clone_size: .; v_call: TRBV7-9; d_call: .
cdr3_nt: TGTGCCAGCGTTCTGAGACAGGGGGGTAACGGGGAGCTGTTTTTT; cdr3_aa: CASVLRQGGNGELFF; j_call: TRBJ2-2; clone_size: .; v_call: TRBV6-6; d_call: TRBD1
cdr3_nt: TGCGCCAGCAGCGAGGACGGACTTGGGGATGAGCAGTTCTTC; cdr3_aa: CASSEDGLGDEQFF; j_call: TRBJ2-1; clone_size: .; v_call: TRBV5-1; d_call: .
cdr3_nt: TGTGCCAGCTCACCCCAGACAGCTAATACTAACACTGAAGCTTTCTTT; cdr3_aa: CASSPQTANTNTEAFF; j_call: TRBJ1-1; clone_size: .; v_call: TRBV18; d_call: .
cdr3_nt: TGTGCCTCCCGACCCACGCCAGGGGGCTTGGAAAAACTGTTTTTT; cdr3_aa: CASRPTPGGLEKLFF; j_call: TRBJ1-4; clone_size: .; v_call: TRBV10-3; d_call: TRBD1
cdr3_nt: TGTGCCAGCAGTTACTCTGGGGATCAGCCCCAGCATTTT; cdr3_aa: CASSYSGDQPQHF; j_call: TRBJ1-5; clone_size: few; v_call: TRBV6-5; d_call: .
cdr3_nt: TGTGCCAGCAGCTCGGGACAGGGCCCTGGAAACACCATATATTTT; cdr3_aa: CASSSGQGPGNTIYF; j_call: TRBJ1-3; clone_size: .; v_call: TRBV7-6; d_call: TRBD1
cdr3_nt: TGTGCCAGTACCCCCCGGGAACAGGGCCCAGATACGCAGTATTTT; cdr3_aa: CASTPREQGPDTQYF; j_call: TRBJ2-3; clone_size: .; v_call: TRBV5-4; d_call: .
cdr3_nt: TGTGCCAGCAGTTACCCTACCGGGACAGGGGCGGATGAAGCTTTCTTT; cdr3_aa: CASSYPTGTGADEAFF; j_call: TRBJ1-1; clone_size: .; v_call: TRBV6-5; d_call: TRBD1
cdr3_nt: TGCGCCAGCAGCTGGGGCCCTTCCGCCGGGACAGCACCCTACGAGCAGTACTTC; cdr3_aa: CASSWGPSAGTAPYEQYF; j_call: TRBJ2-7; clone_size: .; v_call: TRBV5-1; d_call: TRBD1
cdr3_nt: TGTGCCAGCTCACCGGGACAGACGTCTGGAAACACCATATATTTT; cdr3_aa: CASSPGQTSGNTIYF; j_call: TRBJ1-3; clone_size: few; v_call: TRBV18; d_call: TRBD1
cdr3_nt: TGCGCCAGCAGCCCGGGACAGGGGGCGCGTGGCTACACCTTC; cdr3_aa: CASSPGQGARGYTF; j_call: TRBJ1-2; clone_size: .; v_call: TRBV5-1; d_call: TRBD1
cdr3_nt: TGTGCCTTCTTCGGGGGATCGGGCAATCAGCCCCAGCATTTT; cdr3_aa: CAFFGGSGNQPQHF; j_call: TRBJ1-5; clone_size: .; v_call: TRBV21-1; d_call: .
cdr3_nt: TGTGCCAGCAGCCCCTCGACAGATACGCAGTATTTT; cdr3_aa: CASSPSTDTQYF; j_call: TRBJ2-3; clone_size: .; v_call: TRBV11-1; d_call: .